These T cell receptor beta chains were read from a single sample in a study of blood T cell repertoires in COVID-19. Assay used: immunoSEQ multiplex PCR; TCRdb lists only in-frame clones, some missing. The table lists under 60,000 clones, more than 70% of them singletons. The specimen sequenced was peripheral blood. The source of these receptors is a woman aged 80 or over with acute or convalescent COVID-19. Each CDR3 is given with its conserved first and last residue. The D gene is left open where the match is weak. Some rows mark clone size as missing; the rest say once, few, many or name a class of expanded clone.

j_gene: TRBJ2-7
abundance: few
v_gene: TRBV11-2
d_gene: TRBD1
CDR3nt: TGTGCCAGCAGCTCGGGACAGGGGCCGGTCTACGAGCAGTACTTC
CDR3aa: CASSSGQGPVYEQYF

j_gene: TRBJ2-7
abundance: .
v_gene: TRBV30
d_gene: .
CDR3nt: TGTGCCTGGGAGCCGTCCCCAGGAATCTCCTACGAGCAGTACTTC
CDR3aa: CAWEPSPGISYEQYF

j_gene: TRBJ1-3
abundance: .
v_gene: TRBV30
d_gene: TRBD1
CDR3nt: TGTGCCTGGAAGTCAGGGGGGACTGGAAACACCATATATTTT
CDR3aa: CAWKSGGTGNTIYF

j_gene: TRBJ2-1
abundance: .
v_gene: TRBV5-4
d_gene: .
CDR3nt: TGTGCCAGCAGCCCGCTAGCGCCGAGCTCCTACAATGAGCAGTTCTTC
CDR3aa: CASSPLAPSSYNEQFF

j_gene: TRBJ1-2
abundance: .
v_gene: TRBV5-1
d_gene: .
CDR3nt: TGCGCCAGCAGCTTGGCTTCAGGGTCCTATGGCTACACCTTC
CDR3aa: CASSLASGSYGYTF

j_gene: TRBJ2-7
abundance: .
v_gene: TRBV4-2
d_gene: .
CDR3nt: TGTGCCAGCAGCCAAGGACCAGGGGTCGTCTACGAGCAGTACTTC
CDR3aa: CASSQGPGVVYEQYF

j_gene: TRBJ1-6
abundance: .
v_gene: TRBV25-1
d_gene: .
CDR3nt: TGTGCCAGCAGTGACGCCCAGGTCAATATTCGACCCCTCCACTTT
CDR3aa: CASSDAQVNIRPLHF

j_gene: TRBJ1-3
abundance: .
v_gene: TRBV18
d_gene: .
CDR3nt: TGTGCCAGCTCACCAGCGGTCTCTGGAAACACCATATATTTT
CDR3aa: CASSPAVSGNTIYF

j_gene: TRBJ1-2
abundance: .
v_gene: TRBV2
d_gene: .
CDR3nt: TGTGCCAGCAGTGTATTATATGGCTACACCTTC
CDR3aa: CASSVLYGYTF

j_gene: TRBJ2-7
abundance: .
v_gene: TRBV14
d_gene: TRBD2
CDR3nt: TGTGCCAGCAGCCAAGACGTCGTTGCGGGACTAGCTCGCGAGCAGTACTTC
CDR3aa: CASSQDVVAGLAREQYF

j_gene: TRBJ1-3
abundance: .
v_gene: TRBV30
d_gene: .
CDR3nt: TGTGCCTGGAGTGTACGGGGAGCTGGAAACACCATATATTTT
CDR3aa: CAWSVRGAGNTIYF

j_gene: TRBJ2-7
abundance: .
v_gene: TRBV5-1
d_gene: .
CDR3nt: TGCGCCAGCAGCTTGAATTTAGGCGGATCCTACGAGCAGTACTTC
CDR3aa: CASSLNLGGSYEQYF

j_gene: TRBJ2-5
abundance: .
v_gene: TRBV10-1
d_gene: TRBD1
CDR3nt: TGCGCCAGCAGTGAGTTAACAGGGGGCCAAGAGACCCAGTACTTC
CDR3aa: CASSELTGGQETQYF

j_gene: TRBJ2-2
abundance: .
v_gene: TRBV19
d_gene: .
CDR3nt: TGTGCCAGTAGCCCAATGGGCACGAACACCGGGGAGCTGTTTTTT
CDR3aa: CASSPMGTNTGELFF

j_gene: TRBJ1-1
abundance: .
v_gene: TRBV5-1
d_gene: .
CDR3nt: TGCGCCAGCAGCTTGGTGGGCAGTTTGAACACTGAAGCTTTCTTT
CDR3aa: CASSLVGSLNTEAFF